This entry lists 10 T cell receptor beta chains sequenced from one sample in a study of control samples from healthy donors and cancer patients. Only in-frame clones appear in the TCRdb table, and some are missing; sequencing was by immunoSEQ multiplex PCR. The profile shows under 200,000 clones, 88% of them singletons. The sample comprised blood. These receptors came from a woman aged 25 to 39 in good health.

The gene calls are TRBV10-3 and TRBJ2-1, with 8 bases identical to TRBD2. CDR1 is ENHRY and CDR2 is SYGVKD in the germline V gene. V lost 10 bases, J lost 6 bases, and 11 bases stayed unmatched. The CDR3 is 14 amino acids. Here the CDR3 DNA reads TGTGCCACCCTAGAGCGGGGGCTGGTCAATGAGCAGTTCTTC. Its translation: CATLERGLVNEQFF.

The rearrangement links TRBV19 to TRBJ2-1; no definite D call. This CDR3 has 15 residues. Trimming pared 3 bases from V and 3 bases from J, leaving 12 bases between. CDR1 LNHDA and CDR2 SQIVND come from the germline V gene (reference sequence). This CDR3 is CASSMAREYYNEQFF. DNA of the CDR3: TGTGCCAGTAGTATGGCTAGGGAATACTACAATGAGCAGTTCTTC.

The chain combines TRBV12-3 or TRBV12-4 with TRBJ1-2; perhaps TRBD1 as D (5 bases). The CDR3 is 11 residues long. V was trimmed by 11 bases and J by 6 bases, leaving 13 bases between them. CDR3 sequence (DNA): TGTGCCGCCCGGGACGGTGATGGCTACACCTTC. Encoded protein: CAARDGDGYTF.

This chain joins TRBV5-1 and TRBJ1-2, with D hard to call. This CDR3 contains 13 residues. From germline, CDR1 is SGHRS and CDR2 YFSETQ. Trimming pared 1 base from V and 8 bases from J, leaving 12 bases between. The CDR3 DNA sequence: TGCGCCAGCAGCTTGTTCCCGTATAGAGGCTACACCTTC. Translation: CASSLFPYRGYTF.

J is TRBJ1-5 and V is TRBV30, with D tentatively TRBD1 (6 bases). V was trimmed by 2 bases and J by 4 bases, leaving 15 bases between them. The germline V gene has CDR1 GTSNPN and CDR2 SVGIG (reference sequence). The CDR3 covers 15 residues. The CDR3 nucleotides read TGTGCCTGGAGTCCCAGACAGGCCAAAAATCAGCCCCAGCATTTT. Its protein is CAWSPRQAKNQPQHF.

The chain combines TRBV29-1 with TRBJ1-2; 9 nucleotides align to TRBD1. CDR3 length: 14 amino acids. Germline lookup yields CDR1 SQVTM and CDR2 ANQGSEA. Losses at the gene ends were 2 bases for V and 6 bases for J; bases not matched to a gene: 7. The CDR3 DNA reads TGCAGCGTTGAAAAGGGGACAGGGATGGATGGCTACACCTTC. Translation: CSVEKGTGMDGYTF.

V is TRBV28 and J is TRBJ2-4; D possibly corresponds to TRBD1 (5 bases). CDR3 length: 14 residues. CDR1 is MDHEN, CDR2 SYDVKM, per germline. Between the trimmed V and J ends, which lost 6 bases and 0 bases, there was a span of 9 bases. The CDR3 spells CASSQGLAKNIQYF. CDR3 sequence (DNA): TGTGCCAGCAGCCAGGGTTTAGCCAAAAACATTCAGTACTTC. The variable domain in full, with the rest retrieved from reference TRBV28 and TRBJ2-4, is DVKVTQSSRYLVKRTGEKVFLECVQDMDHENMFWYRQDPGLGLRLIYFSYDVKMKEKGDIPEGYSVSREKKERFSLILESASTNQTSMYLCASSQGLAKNIQYFGAGTRLSVL.

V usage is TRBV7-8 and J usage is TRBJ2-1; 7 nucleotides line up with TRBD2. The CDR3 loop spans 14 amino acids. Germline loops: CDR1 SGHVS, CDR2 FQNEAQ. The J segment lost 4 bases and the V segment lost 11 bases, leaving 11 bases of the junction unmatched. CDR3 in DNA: TGTGCCGGTCTGAGGGCGGGACTATACAATGAGCAGTTCTTC. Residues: CAGLRAGLYNEQFF. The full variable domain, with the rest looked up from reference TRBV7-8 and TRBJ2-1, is GAGVSQSPRYKVAKRGQDVALRCDPISGHVSLFWYQQALGQGPEFLTYFQNEAQLDKSGLPSDRFFAERPEGSVSTLKIQRTQQEDSAVYLCAGLRAGLYNEQFFGPGTRLTVL.

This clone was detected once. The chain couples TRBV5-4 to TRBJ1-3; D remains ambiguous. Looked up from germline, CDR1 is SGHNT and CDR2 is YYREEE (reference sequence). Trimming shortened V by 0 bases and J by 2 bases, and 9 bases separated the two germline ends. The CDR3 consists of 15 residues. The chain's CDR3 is CASSLALGTGNTIYF. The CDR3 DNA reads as TGTGCCAGCAGCTTGGCGCTTGGGACTGGAAACACCATATATTTT.

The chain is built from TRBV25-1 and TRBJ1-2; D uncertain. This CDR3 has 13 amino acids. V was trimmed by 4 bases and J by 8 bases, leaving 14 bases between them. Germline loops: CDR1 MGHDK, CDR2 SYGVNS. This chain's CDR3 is CASSVGLLEGYTF. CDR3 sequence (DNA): TGTGCCAGCAGTGTCGGCCTTTTGGAGGGCTACACCTTC.